The TCR beta chain under discussion was sequenced for a study of T cell clonotyping in hematopoietic cell transplantation. The CDR3 length is 17 residues. The germline V gene encodes CDR1 LGHNA and CDR2 YSLEER. The trim removed 2 bases at V and 7 bases at J, leaving 14 bases unmatched. TCRdb keeps only in-frame clones here, not all; method: immunoSEQ multiplex PCR. The data show 6,500 to 7,000 clones, 98% seen once. The clonotype was recovered from a male patient between 60 and 69 years old who had an allogeneic stem cell transplant from a related donor, so the T cells may come from the graft donor. Some clones in this sample may be carry-over from other donors' samples. V and J are TRBV4-3 and TRBJ2-3; 8 bases fit TRBD1. This specimen consisted of PBMCs, obtained 30 days after allogeneic stem cell transplant. CDR3 DNA: TGCGCCAGCAGCCAAATGACAGGGGTCCCCATTGCTTATACGCAGTATTTT. It translates to CASSQMTGVPIAYTQYF.